These 29 T cell receptor beta chains originate from one sample sequenced in a study of response to subunit inactivated influenza vaccine. TCRdb used MiXCR to reprocess the RT-PCR reads, holding one entry per CDR3 protein. The sample consists of 500,000 to 600,000 distinct CDR3 sequences, approximately 15% of them appearing once. Specimen: CD4+ T cells sorted from PBMCs, collected less than 30 months after vaccination. The receptors derive from a man aged 50-75 years who received an inactivated influenza vaccine.

This clonotype occurred many times. The chain joins TRBV3-1 to TRBJ2-7; TRBD1 matches 7 bases. The CDR3 sequence is 15 residues long. CDR1 and CDR2 from the germline V gene are LGHDT and YNNKEL (reference sequence). The V and J ends lost 4 bases and 1 base, in that order; junction bases with no gene match: 7. The CDR3 coding sequence is TGTGCCAGCAGCCCCCGGACAGGCGGATCCTACGAGCAGTACTTC. Residues: CASSPRTGGSYEQYF.

As regards this clonotype: One end of the junction is discordant with germline, which a read error may explain. V is TRBV7-9 and J is TRBJ2-3; 7 bases are shared with TRBD2. This CDR3 region has 16 residues. Germline V gene sequence: CDR1 SEHNR, CDR2 FQNEAQ (reference sequence). CDR3: CATQGAGRVVGDPQYF. As DNA, the CDR3 is TGTGCCACCCAGGGAGCGGGAAGAGTGGTGGGAGATCCGCAGTATTTT.

The V and J genes are TRBV3-1 and TRBJ2-7, with TRBD1 matching 11 bases. The CDR3 contains 15 residues. Per the germline V gene, CDR1 is LGHDT and CDR2 is YNNKEL (reference sequence). V shed 5 bases, J shed 3 bases, and the junction held 6 bases outside the gene matches. CDR3 region: CASSRKDRGHYEQYF. CDR3 nucleotide sequence: TGTGCCAGCAGCAGGAAGGACAGGGGGCACTACGAGCAGTACTTC.

This clonotype came up a few times. The chain joins TRBV15 to TRBJ1-1; D is possibly TRBD1 (6 bases). The CDR3 has 14 amino acids. Trimming removed 3 bases from V and 0 bases from J, with 8 bases in between. Looked up from germline, CDR1 is LNHNV and CDR2 is YYDKDF (reference sequence). CDR3 DNA: TGTGCCACCAGCAGGGGACATCTGAACACTGAAGCTTTCTTT. The encoded protein is CATSRGHLNTEAFF.

This clonotype was counted between two and nine times. This sequence joins TRBV3-1 and TRBJ2-1; D assignment may be TRBD1 or TRBD2 (6 bases each). This CDR3 is built from 14 residues. Germline loops: CDR1 LGHDT, CDR2 YNNKEL (reference sequence). Trimming shortened V by 7 bases and J by 8 bases, and 18 bases separated the two germline ends. The CDR3 coding sequence is TGTGCCAGCAACCGAGGGGGGATGGGGTATGAGCAGTTCTTC. Protein sequence: CASNRGGMGYEQFF.

V usage is TRBV4-2 and J usage is TRBJ2-4; the match to TRBD2 covers 12 bases. CDR1 is LGHNA, CDR2 YNFKEQ, per germline. The CDR3 consists of 16 residues. V dropped 3 bases and J dropped 6; count of bases not matched to a gene: 6. In DNA, the CDR3 is TGTGCCAGCAGCCAGCCACTAGCGGGAGGCAGAAACATTCAGTACTTC. Translation: CASSQPLAGGRNIQYF.

This rearrangement joins TRBV2 to TRBJ2-1; 13 bases fit TRBD2. Germline V gene lookup returns CDR1 SNHLY and CDR2 FYNNEI. The CDR3 spans 15 residues. Trimming took 6 bases from V and 6 from J; bases not matched to a gene: 5. CDR3 sequence: CASRAGTSGVNEQFF. CDR3 DNA: TGTGCCAGCAGAGCCGGGACTAGCGGGGTCAATGAGCAGTTCTTC.

The sample holds a few counts of this clonotype. The CDR3 DNA reads TGCGCCAGCTCGCTTGGTACTTCGGGAGGATTGAATGAGCAGTTCTTC. This encodes CASSLGTSGGLNEQFF. The chain uses TRBV5-1 and TRBJ2-1; 7 bases map to TRBD2. Per germline, CDR1 SGHRS and CDR2 YFSETQ. The CDR3 has 16 amino acids. The J segment lost 7 bases and the V segment lost 7 bases, leaving 17 bases of the junction unmatched.

The chain has TRBV28 and TRBJ1-4, with D perhaps TRBD1 (6 bases). V was cut by 4 bases and J by 2 bases, with 11 bases left in between. Germline CDR1 reads MDHEN; CDR2 reads SYDVKM. The CDR3 is made up of 15 amino acids. The chain's CDR3 is CASSSYGGTNEKLFF. The DNA for the CDR3 is TGTGCCAGCAGTTCTTACGGGGGCACTAATGAAAAACTGTTTTTT.

This clonotype has more than one count but fewer than ten. The chain recombines TRBV9 with TRBJ2-3; TRBD1 aligns across 9 bases. This CDR3 has 14 residues. Germline-derived CDR1 and CDR2 are SGDLS and YYNGEE. V lost 4 bases and J lost 6; bases outside the gene matches: 6. The CDR3 sequence: CASSRDRVEDTQYF. As DNA, the CDR3 is TGTGCCAGCAGCCGGGACAGGGTCGAGGATACGCAGTATTTT.

This clonotype was observed a few times. This chain joins TRBV3-1 and TRBJ2-4; 11 bases line up with TRBD2. Germline V lookup: CDR1 LGHDT, CDR2 YNNKEL (reference sequence). CDR3 size: 18 residues. Unmatched junction bases numbered 5, after V lost 1 base and J lost 0 bases. The CDR3 DNA reads TGTGCCAGCAGCCAAGTTGGGACTAGCGGAATAGCCAAAAACATTCAGTACTTC. Translation: CASSQVGTSGIAKNIQYF.

This clonotype came up a few times. The chain uses TRBV29-1 and TRBJ2-1; no clear D gene. Germline CDR1 is SQVTM and CDR2 is ANQGSEA. This CDR3 has 14 amino acids. V lost 4 bases and J 8 bases, leaving 18 bases between the germline ends. CDR3 DNA: TGCAGCGTTGGGTCGCGGTTATTGCCTTATGAGCAGTTCTTC. Encoded protein: CSVGSRLLPYEQFF.

This chain joins TRBV3-1 and TRBJ2-3; perhaps TRBD2 as D (6 bases). The CDR3 sequence is 15 residues long. V lost 5 bases to trimming and J lost 2 bases, with 14 bases between them. Looked up from germline, CDR1 is LGHDT and CDR2 is YNNKEL (reference sequence). DNA of the CDR3: TGTGCCAGCAGCACGAGTAGCGGACTCACAGATACGCAGTATTTT. This gives the protein CASSTSSGLTDTQYF.

This clonotype was seen a few times. This chain uses TRBV20-1 with TRBJ2-3; TRBD2 matches at 8 bases. Germline V lookup: CDR1 DFQATT, CDR2 SNEGSKA (reference sequence). With V trimmed by 3 bases and J by 5 bases, 10 bases remained unmatched. There are 15 residues in the CDR3. The CDR3 DNA sequence: TGCAGTGCTAGGGAAAACGGGAGGGTTGGAGATACGCAGTATTTT. Its protein is CSARENGRVGDTQYF.

The chain joins TRBV10-3 to TRBJ2-7, with 7 nucleotides matching TRBD1. Per the germline V gene, CDR1 is ENHRY and CDR2 is SYGVKD. This CDR3 spans 12 amino acids. Trimming at V came to 11 bases and at J to 0 bases, leaving 4 bases not matched to a gene. The CDR3 nucleotides are TGTGCCGTGGGACAGAGCTCCTACGAGCAGTACTTC. Translation: CAVGQSSYEQYF.

This clonotype has only a few counts. This chain joins TRBV20-1 and TRBJ2-1; no definite D call. The CDR3 runs 14 residues. In germline, CDR1 is DFQATT, CDR2 SNEGSKA (reference sequence). V shed 4 bases and J shed 6 bases, with 16 bases lying between them. CDR3 sequence reads: CSAKPAPNSNEQFF. The CDR3 DNA reads TGCAGTGCTAAGCCGGCGCCCAACTCCAATGAGCAGTTCTTC.

This clonotype was detected ten times or more. The chain employs TRBV5-1 and TRBJ2-5; TRBD2 is a possible D gene (6 bases). Trimming took off 5 bases at V and 7 bases at J, with 9 bases between the two ends. In germline, CDR1 is SGHRS, CDR2 YFSETQ. CDR3 length: 11 amino acids. CDR3 sequence: CASRGAGTQYF. The CDR3 coding sequence is TGCGCCAGCAGGGGAGCGGGGACCCAGTACTTC.

The CDR3 DNA reads TGTGCCAGCAGTTTAGCGGACAGGGTTCTCACTGAAGCTTTCTTT. It specifies CASSLADRVLTEAFF. This sequence joins TRBV12-3 or TRBV12-4 and TRBJ1-1, with TRBD1 matching over 8 bases. V shed 0 bases, J shed 4 bases, and the junction held 4 bases outside the gene matches. The CDR3 runs 15 residues.

This clonotype has more than one count but fewer than ten. The chain joins TRBV5-1 to TRBJ2-2, with D unclear. The CDR3 consists of 14 residues. Trimming shortened V by 2 bases and J by 3 bases, and 8 bases separated the two germline ends. Germline CDR1 SGHRS, CDR2 YFSETQ. The CDR3 loop is CASSFTDYTGELFF. The CDR3 coding sequence is TGCGCCAGCAGCTTTACCGATTACACCGGGGAGCTGTTTTTT.

Here the CDR3 reads CSANLPGLAGEPYNEQFF. CDR3 coding DNA: TGCAGTGCCAATCTCCCGGGACTAGCGGGAGAACCCTACAATGAGCAGTTCTTC. The V gene is TRBV20-1, the J gene TRBJ2-1; TRBD2 matches at 14 bases. The germline CDR1 and CDR2 sequences are DFQATT and SNEGSKA (reference sequence). The CDR3 extends over 18 amino acids. J lost 2 bases, V lost 6 bases, and 12 bases had no gene match.

The sample holds a few counts of this clonotype. The chain joins TRBV3-1 to TRBJ2-1; no clear D. The germline V gene has CDR1 LGHDT and CDR2 YNNKEL (reference sequence). Trimming cost V 0 bases and J 0 bases, with 9 bases left between them. The CDR3 covers 16 residues. The CDR3 sequence: CASSQERVSSYNEQFF. For the CDR3, the DNA is TGTGCCAGCAGCCAAGAAAGGGTAAGCTCCTACAATGAGCAGTTCTTC.

This clonotype was seen more than once but under ten times. This chain uses TRBV6-1 with TRBJ1-1, with a tentative D call TRBD1 (5 bases). The CDR3 covers 13 residues. Per germline, CDR1 MNHNS and CDR2 SASEGT. V gave up 6 bases and J gave up 6 bases, with 14 bases separating them. CDR3 sequence reads: CASSQTGGAEAFF. The CDR3 region has the DNA TGTGCCAGCAGCCAAACCGGGGGTGCTGAAGCTTTCTTT.

The chain carries TRBV7-2 and TRBJ1-5, with 7 bases fitting TRBD1. In germline, CDR1 is SGHTA, CDR2 FQGNSA. J was trimmed by 3 bases and V by 5 bases; bases with no gene match: 4. The CDR3 has 14 amino acids. CDR3 DNA: TGTGCCAGCAGCCGGGACAGTAACAATCAGCCCCAGCATTTT. This codes for CASSRDSNNQPQHF.

This clonotype was seen only a few times. The gene calls are TRBV29-1 and TRBJ1-1; unclear D gene. The CDR3 spans 12 residues. The germline V and J ends were trimmed by 5 bases and 0 bases, with 7 bases remaining between them. CDR1 and CDR2 from the germline V gene are SQVTM and ANQGSEA. CDR3 bases: TGCAGCGTTTTACTCTTGAACACTGAAGCTTTCTTT. As protein: CSVLLLNTEAFF.

This clonotype has just a few counts. V is TRBV5-8 and J is TRBJ1-2; D is ambiguous. Germline CDR1 is SGHTS and CDR2 is YDEGEE. V was clipped by 6 bases and J by 5 bases, with 14 bases between them. This CDR3 is built from 13 residues. This CDR3 is CASTSWQPYGYTF. For the CDR3, the DNA is TGTGCCAGCACTTCCTGGCAGCCTTATGGCTACACCTTC.

DNA of the CDR3: TGCAGCGTCGTAGCCCTCGGACAGGGGGCGTCCGGTTATGGCTACACCTTC. As protein: CSVVALGQGASGYGYTF. The chain couples TRBV29-1 to TRBJ1-2; TRBD1 agrees at 11 bases. The ends lost 6 bases at V and 5 bases at J; junction bases unmatched: 17. In germline, CDR1 is SQVTM, CDR2 ANQGSEA. This CDR3 comprises 17 residues. Drawing the rest from reference TRBV29-1 and TRBJ1-2, the complete variable domain is SAVISQKPSRDICQRGTSLTIQCQVDSQVTMMFWYRQQPGQSLTLIATANQGSEATYESGFVIDKFPISRPNLTFSTLTVSNMSPEDSSIYLCSVVALGQGASGYGYTFGSGTRLTVV.

The chain employs TRBV7-3 and TRBJ1-2, with TRBD1 identical over 7 bases. This CDR3 spans 14 amino acids. CDR1 SGHTA and CDR2 FQGTGA come from the germline V gene. Trimming took 4 bases from V and 6 from J; bases not matched to a gene: 8. The CDR3 bases are TGTGCCAGCAGCTCGAACAGGGGAGAGGATGGCTACACCTTC. Residues: CASSSNRGEDGYTF.

In nucleotides, the CDR3 is TGTGCCAGCTCACCAACAACTAGCGGGATTGTCGGGGAGCTGTTTTTT. This encodes CASSPTTSGIVGELFF. The gene calls are TRBV18 and TRBJ2-2; 10 bases map to TRBD2. Germline lookup yields CDR1 KGHSH and CDR2 LQKENI. V lost 2 bases and J lost 7; bases outside the gene matches: 7. This CDR3 has 16 residues.

Many counts were recorded for this clonotype. The chain is built from TRBV9 and TRBJ2-1, with D possibly TRBD1 on 6 matching bases. The germline V and J ends were trimmed by 0 bases and 0 bases, with 7 bases remaining between them. The germline V gene encodes CDR1 SGDLS and CDR2 YYNGEE. The CDR3 spans 15 residues. As DNA, the CDR3 is TGTGCCAGCAGCGTAGGAGGGGGCTCCTACAATGAGCAGTTCTTC. Its translation is CASSVGGGSYNEQFF.